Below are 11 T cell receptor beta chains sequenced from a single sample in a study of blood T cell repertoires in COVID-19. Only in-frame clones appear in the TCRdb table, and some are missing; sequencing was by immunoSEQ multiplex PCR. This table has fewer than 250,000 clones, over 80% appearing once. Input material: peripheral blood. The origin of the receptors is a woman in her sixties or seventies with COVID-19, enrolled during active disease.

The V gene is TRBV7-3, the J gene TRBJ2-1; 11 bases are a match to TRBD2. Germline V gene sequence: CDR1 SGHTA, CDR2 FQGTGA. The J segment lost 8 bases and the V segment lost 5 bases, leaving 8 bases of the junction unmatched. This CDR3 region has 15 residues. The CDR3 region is CASSLGDSGRDEQFF. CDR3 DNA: TGTGCCAGCAGCCTAGGGGATAGCGGGAGGGATGAGCAGTTCTTC.

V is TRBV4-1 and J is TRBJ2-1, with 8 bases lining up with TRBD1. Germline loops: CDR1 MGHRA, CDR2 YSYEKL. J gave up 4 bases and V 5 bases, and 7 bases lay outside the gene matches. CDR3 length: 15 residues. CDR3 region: CASSFTTGEYNEQFF. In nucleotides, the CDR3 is TGCGCCAGCAGCTTCACGACAGGGGAATACAATGAGCAGTTCTTC.

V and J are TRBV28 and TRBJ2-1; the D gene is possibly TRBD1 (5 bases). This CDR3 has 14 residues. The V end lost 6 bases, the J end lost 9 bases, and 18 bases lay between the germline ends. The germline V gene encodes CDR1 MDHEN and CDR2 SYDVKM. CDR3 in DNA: TGTGCCAGCAGGTCGGACGCACGCCAGGGTGAGCAGTTCTTC. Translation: CASRSDARQGEQFF.

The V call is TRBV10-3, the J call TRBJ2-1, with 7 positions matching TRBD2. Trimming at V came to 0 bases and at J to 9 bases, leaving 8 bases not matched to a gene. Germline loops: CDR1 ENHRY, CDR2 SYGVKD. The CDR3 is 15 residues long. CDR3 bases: TGTGCCATCAGTGAGTCCGGCGGGGGACCCGCTGAGCAGTTCTTC. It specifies CAISESGGGPAEQFF.

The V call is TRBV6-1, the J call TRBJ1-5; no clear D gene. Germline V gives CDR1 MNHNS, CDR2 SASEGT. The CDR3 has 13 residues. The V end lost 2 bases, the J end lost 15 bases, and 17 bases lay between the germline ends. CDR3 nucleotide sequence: TGTGCCAGCAGTGAATCGGGTCGGGTTCACATGCATTTT. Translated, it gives CASSESGRVHMHF.

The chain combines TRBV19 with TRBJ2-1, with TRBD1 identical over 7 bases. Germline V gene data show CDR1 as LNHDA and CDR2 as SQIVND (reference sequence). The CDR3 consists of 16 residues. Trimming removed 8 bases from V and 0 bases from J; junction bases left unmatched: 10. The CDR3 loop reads CASDKGGLFSYNEQFF. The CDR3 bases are TGTGCCAGTGACAAAGGGGGCCTGTTCTCCTACAATGAGCAGTTCTTC.

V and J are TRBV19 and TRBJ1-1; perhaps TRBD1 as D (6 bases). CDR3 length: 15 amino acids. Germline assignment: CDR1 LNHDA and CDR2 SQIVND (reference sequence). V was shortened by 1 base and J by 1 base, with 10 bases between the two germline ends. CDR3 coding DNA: TGTGCCAGTAGTATAGGACAGGCGTGGAACACTGAAGCTTTCTTT. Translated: CASSIGQAWNTEAFF.

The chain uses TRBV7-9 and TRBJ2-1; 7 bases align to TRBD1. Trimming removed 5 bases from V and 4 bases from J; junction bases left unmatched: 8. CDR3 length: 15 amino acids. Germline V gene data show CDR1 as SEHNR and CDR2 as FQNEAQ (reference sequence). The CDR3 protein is CASSPSRGQYNEQFF. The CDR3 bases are TGTGCCAGCAGCCCCTCGAGGGGGCAGTACAATGAGCAGTTCTTC.

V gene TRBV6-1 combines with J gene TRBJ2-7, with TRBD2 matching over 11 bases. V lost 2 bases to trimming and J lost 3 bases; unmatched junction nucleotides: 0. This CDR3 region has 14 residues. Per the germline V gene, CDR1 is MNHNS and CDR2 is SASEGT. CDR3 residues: CASSETSGSYEQYF. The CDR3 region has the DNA TGTGCCAGCAGTGAAACTAGCGGGAGCTACGAGCAGTACTTC.

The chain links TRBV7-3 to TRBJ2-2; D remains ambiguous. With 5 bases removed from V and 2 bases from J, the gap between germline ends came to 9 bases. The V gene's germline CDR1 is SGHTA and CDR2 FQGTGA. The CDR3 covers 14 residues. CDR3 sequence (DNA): TGTGCCAGCAGCCCTAGGATTAACACCGGGGAGCTGTTTTTT. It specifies CASSPRINTGELFF.

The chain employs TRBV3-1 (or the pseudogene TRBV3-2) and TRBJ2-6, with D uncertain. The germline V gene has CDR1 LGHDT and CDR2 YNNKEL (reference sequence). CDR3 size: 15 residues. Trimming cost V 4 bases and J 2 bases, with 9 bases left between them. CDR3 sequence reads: CASSPTPAGANVLTF. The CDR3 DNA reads TGTGCCAGCAGCCCGACACCTGCTGGGGCCAACGTCCTGACTTTC.